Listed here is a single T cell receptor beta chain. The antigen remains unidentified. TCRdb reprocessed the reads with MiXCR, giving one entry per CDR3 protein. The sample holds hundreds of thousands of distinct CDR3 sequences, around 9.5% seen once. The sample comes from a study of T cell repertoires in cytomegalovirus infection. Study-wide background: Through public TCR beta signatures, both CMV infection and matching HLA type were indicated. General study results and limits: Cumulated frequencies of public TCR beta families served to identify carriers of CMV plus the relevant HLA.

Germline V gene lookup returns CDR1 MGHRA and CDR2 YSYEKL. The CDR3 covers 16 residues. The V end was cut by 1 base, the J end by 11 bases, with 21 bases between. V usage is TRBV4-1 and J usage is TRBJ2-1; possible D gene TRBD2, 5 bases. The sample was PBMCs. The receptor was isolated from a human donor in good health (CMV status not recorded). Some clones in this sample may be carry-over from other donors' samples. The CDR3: CASSQAGETIPRKQFF. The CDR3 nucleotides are TGCGCCAGCAGCCAAGCTGGAGAGACTATCCCCCGAAAGCAGTTCTTC.